The T cell receptor (beta chain) under discussion was sequenced for a study of beta chain features in type 1 diabetes. Findings and limits, study-wide: Shorter templates may be favored by PCR, equally so in patients and controls. Patients' naive, central memory and Treg TCRB repertoires seemed closer to one another than those of healthy donors. Cells carrying high TCR expression could end up over-represented when cDNA is sequenced. In all four CD4+ subsets, TCRB CDR3 length was significantly, moderately reduced in type 1 diabetes.

Reverse transcribing all isolated RNA meant expressed TCRB transcripts were sequenced. Assay: immunoSEQ multiplex PCR; the TCRdb copy retains only in-frame clones and omits some. Found here are about 150,000 clones, 10% of them singletons; the top ten hold roughly 1.4%. In its sample, this clone was seen a few times. Its cognate antigen is unknown. Sequencing was carried out using naive CD4+ T cells from blood. The TCR originated in a man between 18 and 29 years old in good health.

In DNA form, the CDR3 reads TGTGCCACCAGCAGAGTCCCGGTTCGAAACACCATATATTTT. This sequence encodes CATSRVPVRNTIYF. J is TRBJ1-3 and V is TRBV15; D not certain. CDR3 length: 14 amino acids. Per the germline V gene, CDR1 is LNHNV and CDR2 is YYDKDF (reference sequence). V was pared by 1 base and J by 5 bases, with 9 bases between.